This record looks at one T cell receptor (beta chain) sequence and its context. Its matching antigen is unknown. This entry comes from a study of T-cell reconstitution after alpha-beta-depleted transplantation in children. The study, taken as a whole, reports: Newly generated T cells supplied most T-cell counts and diversity one year post-transplant. For some patients, TCRbeta diversity was high at day 60 because of recipient T cells and thymic progenitors that survived. About two months after transplant, alpha-beta T cells reportedly came from several hundred expanded graft clones.

This CDR3 has 13 residues. Germline V CDR1 and CDR2: MDHEN, SYDVKM. V lost 6 bases and J 7 bases, leaving 14 bases between the germline ends. Preparation of the TCRbeta library involved a method that used unique molecular identifiers. TCRdb redid the calling of the PCR reads with MiXCR, one entry per CDR3 protein. The sample has a few hundred thousand distinct CDR3 sequences, over 25% seen once; the top ten hold less than 40%. V gene TRBV28 combines with J gene TRBJ2-3; D ambiguous. The sequences come from PBMCs, collected before TCRalphabeta/CD19-depleted stem cell transplant. This TCR derives from a boy younger than two with Wiskott-Aldrich syndrome, due to receive a stem cell transplant. The CDR3 spells CASRETKRNTQYF. The DNA for the CDR3 is TGTGCCAGCAGGGAGACCAAGCGTAATACGCAGTATTTT. The whole variable domain, filled in from reference TRBV28 and TRBJ2-3, reads DVKVTQSSRYLVKRTGEKVFLECVQDMDHENMFWYRQDPGLGLRLIYFSYDVKMKEKGDIPEGYSVSREKKERFSLILESASTNQTSMYLCASRETKRNTQYFGPGTRLTVL.